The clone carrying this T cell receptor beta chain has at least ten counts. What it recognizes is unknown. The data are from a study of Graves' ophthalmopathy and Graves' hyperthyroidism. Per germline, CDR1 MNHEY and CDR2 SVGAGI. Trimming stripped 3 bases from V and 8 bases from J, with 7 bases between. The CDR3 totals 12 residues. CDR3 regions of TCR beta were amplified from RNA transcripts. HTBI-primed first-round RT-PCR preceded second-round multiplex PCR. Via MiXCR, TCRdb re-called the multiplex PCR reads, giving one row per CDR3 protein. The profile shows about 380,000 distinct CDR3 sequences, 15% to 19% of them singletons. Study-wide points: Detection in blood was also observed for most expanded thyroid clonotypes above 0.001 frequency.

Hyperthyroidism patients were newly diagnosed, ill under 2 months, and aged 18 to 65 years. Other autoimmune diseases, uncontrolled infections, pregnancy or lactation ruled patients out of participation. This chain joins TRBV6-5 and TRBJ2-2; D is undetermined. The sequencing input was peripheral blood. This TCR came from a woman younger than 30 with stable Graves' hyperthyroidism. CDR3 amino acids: CASSYNRGELFF. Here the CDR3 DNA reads TGTGCCAGCAGTTATAATAGGGGGGAGCTGTTTTTT.